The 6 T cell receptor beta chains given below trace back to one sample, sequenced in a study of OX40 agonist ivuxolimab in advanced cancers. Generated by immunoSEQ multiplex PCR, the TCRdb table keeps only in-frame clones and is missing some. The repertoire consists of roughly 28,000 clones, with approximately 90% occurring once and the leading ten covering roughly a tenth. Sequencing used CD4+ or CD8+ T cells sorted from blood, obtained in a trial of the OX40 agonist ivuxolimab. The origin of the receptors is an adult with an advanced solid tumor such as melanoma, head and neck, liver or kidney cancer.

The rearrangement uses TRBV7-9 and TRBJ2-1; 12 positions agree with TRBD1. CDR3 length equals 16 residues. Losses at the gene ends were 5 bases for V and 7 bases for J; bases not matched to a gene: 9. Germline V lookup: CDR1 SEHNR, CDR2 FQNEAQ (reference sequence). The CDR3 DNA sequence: TGTGCCAGCAGCCCCGGGACAGGGGGCGCCCGGAATGAGCAGTTCTTC. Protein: CASSPGTGGARNEQFF.

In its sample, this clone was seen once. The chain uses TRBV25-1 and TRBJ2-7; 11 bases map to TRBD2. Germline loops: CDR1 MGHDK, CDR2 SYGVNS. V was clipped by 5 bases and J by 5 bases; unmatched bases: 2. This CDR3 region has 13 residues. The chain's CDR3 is CASSPTSGNEQYF. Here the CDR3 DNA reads TGTGCCAGCAGTCCGACTAGCGGGAACGAGCAGTACTTC.

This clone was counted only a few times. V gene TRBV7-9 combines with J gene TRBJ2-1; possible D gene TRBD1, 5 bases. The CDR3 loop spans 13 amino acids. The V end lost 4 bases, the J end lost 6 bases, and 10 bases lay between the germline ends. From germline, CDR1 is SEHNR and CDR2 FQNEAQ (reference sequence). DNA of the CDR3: TGTGCCAGCAGCTCCGAAGACAGCAATGAGCAGTTCTTC. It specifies CASSSEDSNEQFF.

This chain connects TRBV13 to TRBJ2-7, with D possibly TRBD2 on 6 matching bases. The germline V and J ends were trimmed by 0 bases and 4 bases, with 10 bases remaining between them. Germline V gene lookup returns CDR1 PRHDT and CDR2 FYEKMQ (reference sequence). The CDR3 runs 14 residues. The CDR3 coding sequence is TGTGCCAGCAGCTTAGGGACTAGTGGGTACGAGCAGTACTTC. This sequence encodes CASSLGTSGYEQYF.

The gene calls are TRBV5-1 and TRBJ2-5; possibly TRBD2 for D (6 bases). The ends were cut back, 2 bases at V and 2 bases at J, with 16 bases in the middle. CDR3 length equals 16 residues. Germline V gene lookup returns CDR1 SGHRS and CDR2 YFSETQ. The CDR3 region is CASSLSWSRGQETQYF. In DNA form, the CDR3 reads TGCGCCAGCAGCTTATCCTGGTCCCGGGGGCAAGAGACCCAGTACTTC.

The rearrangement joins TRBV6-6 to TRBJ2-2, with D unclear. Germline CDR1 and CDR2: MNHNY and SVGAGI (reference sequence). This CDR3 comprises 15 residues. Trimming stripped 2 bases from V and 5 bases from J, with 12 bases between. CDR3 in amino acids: CASSYHPTVTGELFF. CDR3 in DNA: TGTGCCAGCAGTTACCACCCAACAGTAACCGGGGAGCTGTTTTTT.